The text below deals with one TCR beta chain. The method was immunoSEQ multiplex PCR; TCRdb's version includes in-frame clones alone and lacks a portion of them. The data hold over 35,000 clones, with approximately 92% observed a single time. The data originate from a study of T cell changes during pregnancy in multiple sclerosis. From germline, CDR1 is SNHLY and CDR2 FYNNEI. The V segment lost 4 bases and the J segment 1 base; nucleotides outside the gene matches: 3. The CDR3 is 15 residues long. The source was CD8+ T cells from peripheral blood mononuclear cells, collected in the first trimester of pregnancy. V is TRBV2 and J is TRBJ2-2; 7 bases agree with TRBD2. The receptor comes from a female donor with multiple sclerosis, enrolled in a pregnancy study. The CDR3: CASSVGGKNTGELFF. The CDR3 nucleotides are TGTGCCAGCAGTGTGGGGGGGAAGAACACCGGGGAGCTGTTTTTT.